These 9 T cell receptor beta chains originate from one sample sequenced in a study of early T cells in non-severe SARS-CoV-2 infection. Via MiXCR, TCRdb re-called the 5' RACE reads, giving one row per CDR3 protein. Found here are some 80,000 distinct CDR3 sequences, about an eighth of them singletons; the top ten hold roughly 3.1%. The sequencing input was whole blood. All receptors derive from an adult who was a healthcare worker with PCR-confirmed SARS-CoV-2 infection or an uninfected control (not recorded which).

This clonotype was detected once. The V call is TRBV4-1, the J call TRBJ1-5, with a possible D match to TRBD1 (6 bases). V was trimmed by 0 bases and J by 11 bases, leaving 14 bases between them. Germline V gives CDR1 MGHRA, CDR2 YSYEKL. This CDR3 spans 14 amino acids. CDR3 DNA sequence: TGCGCCAGCAGCCAAGAGTTCCAGGGGTCGGCCCAGCATTTT. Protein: CASSQEFQGSAQHF.

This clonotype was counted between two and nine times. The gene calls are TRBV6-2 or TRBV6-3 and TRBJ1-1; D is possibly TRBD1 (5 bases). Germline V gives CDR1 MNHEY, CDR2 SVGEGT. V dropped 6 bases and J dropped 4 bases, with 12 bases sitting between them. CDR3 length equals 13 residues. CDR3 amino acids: CASRPRGFTEAFF. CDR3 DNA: TGTGCCAGCAGGCCGAGGGGATTCACTGAAGCTTTCTTT.

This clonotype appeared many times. CDR3 in DNA: TGTGCCAGCAGTGCCCGGGACAGGGGGCATTCACCCCTCCACTTT. Protein: CASSARDRGHSPLHF. This chain links TRBV28 with TRBJ1-6; 12 nucleotides align to TRBD1. V gave up 5 bases and J gave up 8 bases; unmatched junction bases: 4. Per the germline V gene, CDR1 is MDHEN and CDR2 is SYDVKM. The CDR3 covers 15 residues.

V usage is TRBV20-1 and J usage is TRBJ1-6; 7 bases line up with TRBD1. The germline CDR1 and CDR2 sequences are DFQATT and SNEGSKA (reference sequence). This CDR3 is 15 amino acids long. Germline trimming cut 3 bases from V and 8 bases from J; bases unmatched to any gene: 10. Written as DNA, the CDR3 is TGCAGTGCTAGGGAACCGGGACAGCCTTATTCACCCCTCCACTTT. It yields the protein CSAREPGQPYSPLHF.

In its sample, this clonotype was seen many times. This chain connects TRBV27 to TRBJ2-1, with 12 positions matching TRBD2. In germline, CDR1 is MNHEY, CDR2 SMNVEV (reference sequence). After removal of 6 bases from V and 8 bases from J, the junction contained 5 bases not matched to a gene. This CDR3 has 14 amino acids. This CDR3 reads CASSTSGRIDEQFF. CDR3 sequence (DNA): TGTGCCAGCAGCACTAGCGGGAGGATAGATGAGCAGTTCTTC.

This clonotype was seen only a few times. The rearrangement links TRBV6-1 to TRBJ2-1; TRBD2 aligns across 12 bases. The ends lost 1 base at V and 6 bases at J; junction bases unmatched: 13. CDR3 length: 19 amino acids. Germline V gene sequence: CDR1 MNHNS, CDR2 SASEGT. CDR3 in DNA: TGTGCCAGCAGTGAAGACGGGACTAGCGGGTTGGGGGACGGCAATGAGCAGTTCTTC. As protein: CASSEDGTSGLGDGNEQFF.

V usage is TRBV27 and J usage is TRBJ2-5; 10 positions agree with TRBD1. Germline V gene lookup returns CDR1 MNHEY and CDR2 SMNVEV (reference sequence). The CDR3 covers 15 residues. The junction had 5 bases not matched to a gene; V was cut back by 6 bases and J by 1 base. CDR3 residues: CASRLRTGGQETQYF. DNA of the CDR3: TGTGCCAGCAGGCTTCGGACAGGGGGCCAAGAGACCCAGTACTTC.

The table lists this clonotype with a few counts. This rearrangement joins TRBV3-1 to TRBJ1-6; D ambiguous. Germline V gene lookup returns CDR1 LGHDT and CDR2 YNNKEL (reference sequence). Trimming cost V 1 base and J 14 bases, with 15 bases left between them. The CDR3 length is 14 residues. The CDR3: CASSQAFAGTALHF. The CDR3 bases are TGTGCCAGCAGCCAAGCCTTTGCGGGCACGGCCCTCCACTTT.

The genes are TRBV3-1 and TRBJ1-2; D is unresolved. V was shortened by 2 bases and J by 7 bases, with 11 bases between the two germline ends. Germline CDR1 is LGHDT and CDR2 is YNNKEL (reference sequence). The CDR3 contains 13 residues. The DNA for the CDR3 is TGTGCCAGCAGCCAAACCAGGTTGTCTGGCTACACCTTC. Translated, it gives CASSQTRLSGYTF.